What follows is one T cell receptor (beta chain) and its context. The entry originates in a study of shared clonotypes between healthy human individuals. Germline V CDR1 and CDR2: SGHTA, FQGNSA. The CDR3 has 16 amino acids. The V and J ends lost 2 bases and 6 bases, in that order; junction bases with no gene match: 10. Some clones are missing from TCRdb's copy, which holds only in-frame ones; the method was immunoSEQ multiplex PCR. This table has 800,000 to 1,200,000 clones, around 82% appearing once. V gene TRBV7-2 combines with J gene TRBJ2-3, with TRBD2 matching over 8 bases. The TCR sequence derives from a young man in good health. Some clones in this sample may be carry-over from other donors' samples. Sample: memory CD4+ T cells from PBMCs. The subset was: CD45RA-negative fraction. CDR3 residues: CASSLPGRATGDTQYF. The CDR3 DNA reads as TGTGCCAGCAGCTTACCCGGGAGGGCCACCGGTGATACGCAGTATTTT.